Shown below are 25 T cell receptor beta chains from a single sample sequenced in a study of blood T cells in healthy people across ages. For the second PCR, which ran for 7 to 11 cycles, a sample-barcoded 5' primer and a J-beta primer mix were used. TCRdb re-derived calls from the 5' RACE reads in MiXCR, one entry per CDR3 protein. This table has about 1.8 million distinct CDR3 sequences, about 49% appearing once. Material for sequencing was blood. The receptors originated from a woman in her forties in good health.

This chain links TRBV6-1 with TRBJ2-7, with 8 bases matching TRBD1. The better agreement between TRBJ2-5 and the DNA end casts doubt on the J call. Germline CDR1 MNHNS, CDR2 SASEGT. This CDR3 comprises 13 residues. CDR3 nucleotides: TGTGCCAGCATGACAGGGGTGGGGGAGACCCAGTACTTC. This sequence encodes CASMTGVGETQYF.

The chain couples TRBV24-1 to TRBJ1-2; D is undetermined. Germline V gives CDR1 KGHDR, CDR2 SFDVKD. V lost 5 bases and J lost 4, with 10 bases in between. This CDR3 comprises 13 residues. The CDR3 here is CATSGGFLYGYTF. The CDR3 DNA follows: TGTGCCACCAGTGGAGGGTTTCTCTATGGCTACACCTTC.

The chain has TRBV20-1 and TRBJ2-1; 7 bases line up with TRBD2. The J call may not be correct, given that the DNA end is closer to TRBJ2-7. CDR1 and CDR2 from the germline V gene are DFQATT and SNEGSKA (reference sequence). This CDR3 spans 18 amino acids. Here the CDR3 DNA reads TGCAGTGCTAGGGATATGGACACTCTAGCGGTCTCCTACAATGAGCAGTACTTC. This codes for CSARDMDTLAVSYNEQYF.

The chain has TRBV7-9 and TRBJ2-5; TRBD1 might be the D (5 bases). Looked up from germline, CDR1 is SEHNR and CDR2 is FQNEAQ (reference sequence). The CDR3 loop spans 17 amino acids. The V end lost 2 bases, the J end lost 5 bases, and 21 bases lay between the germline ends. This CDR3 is CASSLYGRGVGVETQYF. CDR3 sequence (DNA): TGTGCCAGCAGCTTATACGGACGTGGGGTAGGGGTTGAGACCCAGTACTTC.

CDR3 nucleotides: TGTGCCAGCAGCGTAGGAGGGGGGGCTGGCTACACCTTC. Translated: CASSVGGGAGYTF. V is TRBV9 and J is TRBJ1-2; possibly TRBD1 for D (6 bases). Between the trimmed V and J ends, which lost 0 bases and 7 bases, there was a span of 10 bases. The CDR3 spans 13 residues. Germline CDR1 and CDR2: SGDLS and YYNGEE.

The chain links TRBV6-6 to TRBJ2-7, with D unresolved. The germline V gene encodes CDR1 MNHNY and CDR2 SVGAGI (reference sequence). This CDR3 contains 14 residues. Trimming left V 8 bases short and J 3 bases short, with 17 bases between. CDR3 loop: CASGEGARSYEQYF. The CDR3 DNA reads TGTGCCAGCGGGGAAGGCGCTAGGAGCTACGAGCAGTACTTC.

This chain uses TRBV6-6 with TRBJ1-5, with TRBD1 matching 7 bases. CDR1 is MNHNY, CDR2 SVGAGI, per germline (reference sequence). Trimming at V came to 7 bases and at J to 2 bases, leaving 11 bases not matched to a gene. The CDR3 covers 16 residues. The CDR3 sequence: CASTQTGWRGNQPQHF. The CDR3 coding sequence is TGTGCCAGCACCCAGACAGGGTGGAGGGGCAATCAGCCCCAGCATTTT.

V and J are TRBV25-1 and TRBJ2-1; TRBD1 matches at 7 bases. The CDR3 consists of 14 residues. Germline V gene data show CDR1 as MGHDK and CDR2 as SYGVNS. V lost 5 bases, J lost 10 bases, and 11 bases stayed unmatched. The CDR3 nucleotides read TGTGCCAGCAGTTCACCCTTCCCGGGACAGGAGCAGTTCTTC. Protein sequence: CASSSPFPGQEQFF.

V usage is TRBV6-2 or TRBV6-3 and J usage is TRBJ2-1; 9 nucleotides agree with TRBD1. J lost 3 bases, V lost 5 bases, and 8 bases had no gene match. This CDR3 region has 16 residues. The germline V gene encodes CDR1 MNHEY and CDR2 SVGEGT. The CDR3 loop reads CASSKTQGAFYNEQFF. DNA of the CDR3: TGTGCCAGCAGTAAGACACAGGGGGCTTTCTACAATGAGCAGTTCTTC.

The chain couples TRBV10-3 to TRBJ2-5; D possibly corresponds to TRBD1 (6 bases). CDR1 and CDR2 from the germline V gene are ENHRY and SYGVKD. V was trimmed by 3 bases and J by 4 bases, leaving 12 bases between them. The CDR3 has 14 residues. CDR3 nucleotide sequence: TGTGCCATCAGTGAATCACAGGGTAGAGAGACCCAGTACTTC. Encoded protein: CAISESQGRETQYF.

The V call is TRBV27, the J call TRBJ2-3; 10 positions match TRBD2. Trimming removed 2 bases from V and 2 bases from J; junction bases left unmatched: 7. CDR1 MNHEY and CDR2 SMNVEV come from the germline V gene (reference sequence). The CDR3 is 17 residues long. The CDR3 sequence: CASSLEASGGYTDTQYF. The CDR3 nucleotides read TGTGCCAGCAGTTTAGAGGCTAGCGGGGGTTACACAGATACGCAGTATTTT.

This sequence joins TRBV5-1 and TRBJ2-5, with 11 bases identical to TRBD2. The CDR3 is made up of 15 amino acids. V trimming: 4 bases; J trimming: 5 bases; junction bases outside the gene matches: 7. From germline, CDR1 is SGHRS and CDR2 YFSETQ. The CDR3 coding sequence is TGCGCCAGCAGCCCCACTAGCGGGGGTATTGAGACCCAGTACTTC. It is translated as CASSPTSGGIETQYF.

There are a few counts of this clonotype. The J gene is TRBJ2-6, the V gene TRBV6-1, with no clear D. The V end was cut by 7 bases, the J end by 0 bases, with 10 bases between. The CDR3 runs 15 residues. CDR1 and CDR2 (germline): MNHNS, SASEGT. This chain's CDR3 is CASTNMGSGANVLTF. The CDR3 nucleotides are TGTGCCAGCACGAATATGGGCTCTGGGGCCAACGTCCTGACTTTC.

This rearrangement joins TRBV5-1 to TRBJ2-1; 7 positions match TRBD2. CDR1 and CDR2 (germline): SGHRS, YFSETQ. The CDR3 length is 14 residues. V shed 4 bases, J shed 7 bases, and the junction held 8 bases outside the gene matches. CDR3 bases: TGCGCCAGCAGCCCGTCGACTAGCTCGAATGAGCAGTTCTTC. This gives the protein CASSPSTSSNEQFF.

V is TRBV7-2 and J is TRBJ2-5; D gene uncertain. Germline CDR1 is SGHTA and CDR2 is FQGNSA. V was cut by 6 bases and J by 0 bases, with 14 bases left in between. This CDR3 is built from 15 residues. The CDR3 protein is CASSLPTKDQETQYF. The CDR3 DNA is TGTGCCAGCAGTTTGCCGACCAAAGACCAAGAGACCCAGTACTTC.

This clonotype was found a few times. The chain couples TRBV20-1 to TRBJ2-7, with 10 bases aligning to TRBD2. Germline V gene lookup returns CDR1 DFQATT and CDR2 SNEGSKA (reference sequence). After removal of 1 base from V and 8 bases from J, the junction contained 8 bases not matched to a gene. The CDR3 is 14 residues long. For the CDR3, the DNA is TGCAGTGCTAGAGGAACTAGCGGGGAAGACCAGCAGTACTTC. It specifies CSARGTSGEDQQYF.

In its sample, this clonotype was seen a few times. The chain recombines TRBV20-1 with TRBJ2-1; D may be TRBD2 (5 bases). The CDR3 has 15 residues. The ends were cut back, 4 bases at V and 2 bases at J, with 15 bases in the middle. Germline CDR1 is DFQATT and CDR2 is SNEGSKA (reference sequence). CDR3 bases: TGCAGTGCTACCACACCCCTAGCCCCCTACAATGAGCAGTTCTTC. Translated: CSATTPLAPYNEQFF.

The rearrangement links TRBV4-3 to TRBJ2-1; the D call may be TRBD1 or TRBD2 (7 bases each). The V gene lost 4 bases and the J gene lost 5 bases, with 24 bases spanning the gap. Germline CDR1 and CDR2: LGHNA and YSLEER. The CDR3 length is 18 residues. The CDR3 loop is CASSPTQAGGAQNNEQFF. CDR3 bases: TGCGCCAGCAGCCCAACCCAAGCAGGGGGGGCCCAAAACAATGAGCAGTTCTTC.

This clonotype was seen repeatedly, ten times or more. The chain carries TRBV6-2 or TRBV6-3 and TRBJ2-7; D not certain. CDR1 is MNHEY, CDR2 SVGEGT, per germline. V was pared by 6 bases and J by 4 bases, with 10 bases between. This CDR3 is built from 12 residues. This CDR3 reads CASRDGSYEQYF. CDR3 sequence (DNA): TGTGCCAGCAGGGACGGAAGTTACGAGCAGTACTTC.

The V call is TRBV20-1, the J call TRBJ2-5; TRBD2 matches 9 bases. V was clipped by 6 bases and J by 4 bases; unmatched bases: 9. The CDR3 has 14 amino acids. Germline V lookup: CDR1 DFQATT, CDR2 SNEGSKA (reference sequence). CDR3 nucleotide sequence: TGCAGTGCCCCGGGGAGCGGGGGGTTAGAGACCCAGTACTTC. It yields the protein CSAPGSGGLETQYF.

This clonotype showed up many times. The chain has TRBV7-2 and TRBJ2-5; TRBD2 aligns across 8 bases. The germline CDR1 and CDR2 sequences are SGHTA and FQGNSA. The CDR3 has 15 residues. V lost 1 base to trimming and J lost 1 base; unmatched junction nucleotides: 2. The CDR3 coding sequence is TGTGCCAGCAGCTTAGGCGGGGGGCTCCAAGAGACCCAGTACTTC. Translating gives CASSLGGGLQETQYF. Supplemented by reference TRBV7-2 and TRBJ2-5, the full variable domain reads GAGVSQSPSNKVTEKGKDVELRCDPISGHTALYWYRQSLGQGLEFLIYFQGNSAPDKSGLPSDRFSAERTGGSVSTLTIQRTQQEDSAVYLCASSLGGGLQETQYFGPGTRLLVL.

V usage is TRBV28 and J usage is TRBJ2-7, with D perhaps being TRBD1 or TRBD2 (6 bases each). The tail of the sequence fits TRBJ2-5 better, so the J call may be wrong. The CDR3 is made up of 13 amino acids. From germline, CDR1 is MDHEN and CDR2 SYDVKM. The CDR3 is CASTVQGGETQYF. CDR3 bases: TGTGCCAGCACCGTACAGGGAGGAGAGACCCAGTACTTC.

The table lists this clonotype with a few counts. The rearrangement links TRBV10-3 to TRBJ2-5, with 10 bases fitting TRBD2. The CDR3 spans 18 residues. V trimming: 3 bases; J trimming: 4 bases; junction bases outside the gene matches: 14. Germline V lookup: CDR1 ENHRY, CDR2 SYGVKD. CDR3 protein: CAISDPDSGGPLGETQYF. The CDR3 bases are TGTGCCATCAGTGACCCTGATAGCGGGGGGCCCTTGGGAGAGACCCAGTACTTC.

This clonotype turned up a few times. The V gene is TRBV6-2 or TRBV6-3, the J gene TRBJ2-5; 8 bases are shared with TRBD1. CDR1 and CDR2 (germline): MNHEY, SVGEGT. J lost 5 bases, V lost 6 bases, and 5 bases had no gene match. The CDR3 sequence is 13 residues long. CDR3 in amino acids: CASRETGEETQYF. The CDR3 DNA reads TGTGCCAGCAGAGAGACAGGGGAGGAGACCCAGTACTTC.

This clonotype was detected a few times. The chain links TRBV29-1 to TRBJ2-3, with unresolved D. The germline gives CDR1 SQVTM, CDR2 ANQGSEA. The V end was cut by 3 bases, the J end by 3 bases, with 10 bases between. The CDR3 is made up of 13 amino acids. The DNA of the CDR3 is TGCAGCGTTGATTTGCAGGAGACAGATACGCAGTATTTT. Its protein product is CSVDLQETDTQYF.